The count of the clone carrying this TCR beta chain is one. Its antigen is unidentified. The sample belongs to a study of graft-versus-host responses after intestinal transplantation. CDR1 and CDR2 from the germline V gene are DFQATT and SNEGSKA (reference sequence). The CDR3 length is 10 residues. Trimming removed 2 bases at V and 7 bases at J, with 3 bases between. Study observations and caveats: Early post-transplant declines in HvG were associated with peak levels of circulating GvH clones.

Generated by immunoSEQ multiplex PCR, the TCRdb table keeps only in-frame clones and is missing some. The table shows about 120,000 clones, with approximately 95% occurring only once. The chain employs TRBV20-1 and TRBJ2-1, with no clear D. The clonotype was recovered from a human donor who received an intestinal transplant. The specimen comprised unstimulated CD8+ T cells sorted from spleen or lymph node cells, sampled before intestinal transplant. The CDR3 DNA reads as TGCAGTGCTAGATGGAATGAGCAGTTCTTC. Translating gives CSARWNEQFF.